This TCR beta chain was found in a study of Tregs in tolerant kidney transplant recipients. Profiled with immunoSEQ multiplex PCR; TCRdb holds only in-frame clones, not every one. The sample lists some 62,000 clones, roughly 98% occurring once. The germline V gene has CDR1 DFQATT and CDR2 SNEGSKA (reference sequence). V lost 3 bases and J lost 6, with 8 bases in between. The CDR3 is made up of 11 amino acids. The chain joins TRBV20-1 to TRBJ1-2; tentative D call: TRBD1 (6 bases). The receptor was derived from a human donor who received a combined kidney and bone marrow transplant. Here the sequenced sample was Tregs from blood, taken before the transplant. The DNA of the CDR3 is TGCAGTGCTAGGCGGGGGCATGGCTACACCTTC. It codes for CSARRGHGYTF.